This TCR beta chain was sequenced in a study of cytomegalovirus exposure and HLA in healthy donors (dated by TCRdb to 2017 to 2019). Some background on the complete study: In an earlier analysis of 587 of the donors, 250 to 350 Gb of sequence data and 117 million unique TCR beta sequences from about 179 million T cells were reported. All discovery cohort repertoires had been generated on a single sequencing platform. The T cell repertoires of 666 subjects were profiled by immunosequencing and related to cytomegalovirus serostatus. A later analysis re-analyzed previously published TCR beta repertoires from hundreds of donors and added high-resolution HLA genotyping to study TCR occurrence patterns. HLA typing covered class I and class II loci at four-digit resolution. Roughly five DR-DQ haplotypes were handled as single units for association and clustering because linkage in the cohort was strong. Among around 400 genotyped donors of the cohort, an average of approximately 240,000 unique TCR beta nucleotide sequences was sequenced per donor, of which roughly 17% were non-productive. A later genetic analysis took genome-wide SNP genotypes for about 55% of the roughly 700 donors and used that subset as a discovery cohort. The number of donors typed differed by locus, with roughly 620-630 for A, B, C, DRB1 and DQB1, roughly 520 for DQA1, about 610 for DPA1, and 472 for DPB1. The later analysis used no new phenotypic data to find candidate immune exposures, relying instead on TCR beta sequences and their occurrence across donors. To predict cytomegalovirus infection status, the study brought together high-throughput TCR immunosequencing, statistical association of individual TCRs with disease status, and machine learning. Donor age, sex, ethnicity and CMV serostatus were compiled together with the repertoire data. In an earlier analysis of around 540 of the donors, high-throughput TCR beta sequencing was used to judge whether each TCR beta V gene segment behaved as functional or pseudogenic. The study aimed to test whether cataloging public T cell receptors could reveal signatures of past pathogen exposure. A separate validation cohort of over a hundred different subjects was used in addition to the 666-subject first cohort. Of the 398 genotyped donors, 65% to 90% fell in the genetic ancestry cluster associated with self-reported Caucasian donors. Roughly 300 gigabases of sequencing data and 91 million or so unique TCR sequences made up an early release that covered under 750 HLA-typed donors.

Receptor libraries were prepared by the immunoSEQ multiplex PCR assay. For the multiplex PCR, a mixture combining 60 forward primers for TCR Vbeta segments and 13 reverse primers for TCR Jbeta segments was used. The CDR3 region of rearranged TCR beta genes was amplified from genomic DNA by a multiplex PCR assay. On the Illumina HiSeq System, the amplified TCR beta libraries were sequenced as 87-base-pair reads. The original methods were these. Across the 666 repertoires, a later analysis counted about 81 million unique TCR beta chains, 9 million to 14 million of which were shared by at least two donors. A nearest-neighbor algorithm error-corrected the raw reads and collapsed the reads into unique sequences, merging closely related sequences to remove PCR and sequencing errors. V, D and J gene segments were assigned by aligning CDR3 sequences to IMGT reference sequences. For a sequence to be retained, at least a six-nucleotide match to both a V gene segment and a J gene segment was required. A rearrangement counted as productive if the CDR3 had no stop codons and remained in frame with V and J, and every other rearrangement counted as non-productive. CDR3 was defined according to IMGT convention as the region running from the second conserved V-encoded cysteine to the conserved J-encoded phenylalanine. The earlier analysis of approximately 500 of the donors excluded sequences that lacked an unambiguous match to a single V gene segment. In an earlier analysis of 587 of the donors, V segments were called functional above 56.7% productive rearrangements and were called segregating when the between-donor standard deviation exceeded 5%. To diagnose cytomegalovirus status from the catalog of TCR beta chain sequences, a statistical classification framework was built. In a later analysis, V and J genes were assigned by comparing TCR nucleotide sequences against IMGT/GENE-DB human TR gene sequences. The TCRdist pipeline was used in a later analysis to assign CDR3 sequences and most-parsimonious VDJ recombination scenarios. In a later analysis, every TCR beta chain was defined by the combination of its CDR3 amino acid sequence and its V-gene family, and reads without a unique V-gene family were dropped. As a way to deal with suspected cross-contamination and a sequencing artifact, a later analysis dropped 450 to 600 nucleotide sequences that were highly shared and had low generation probability. A later analysis calculated a clonal expansion index for each public chain from normalized within-repertoire ranks of inferred template counts. In a later analysis, generation probabilities were computed using a VDJ recombination model fitted to out-of-frame rearrangements, and the results were checked against IGoR. In a later analysis, TCR-TCR, TCR-HLA and TCR-CMV co-occurrence was scored with hypergeometric tests, and a repertoire-size bias correction was applied to TCR pairs. A later analysis estimated false discovery rates by permuting HLA or CMV assignments 20 times. In a later analysis, co-occurring TCRs were grouped using DBSCAN, and TCRdist sequence similarity was added for clustering within HLA-allele-positive subsets. For co-occurrence clustering, repertoires with fewer than 30,000 or more than 120,000 public chains were excluded, along with a handful of repertoires with anomalous nucleotide sharing. TCRdb holds this immuneACCESS table with in-frame rearrangements only. Some clones are missing; in checked studies, unresolved V genes explain under half, and the rest has no known cause. The DNA gave D and trimming, while V, J and clone size come from that table. The sample table lists about 230,000 clones, 82% of them with a count of one. About 0.6% of the sample comes from the top ten.

The cohort consisted of hundreds of healthy bone marrow donors. At the time of sampling, every cohort member was nominally healthy, though immune exposures that went unrecorded were likely present. The donor tested CMV seronegative and was one of the 352 seronegative cohort members. Each donor provided a peripheral blood sample, and peripheral blood mononuclear cells were used for TCR beta sequencing. Genomic DNA extraction from the blood cell samples was performed with the Qiagen DNeasy Blood Extraction Kit. The investigation overall reported the following: In an earlier analysis of fewer than 750 of the donors, most TCR beta V segments were observed in productive rearrangements about 87% or about 30% of the time, broadly matching IMGT annotations. An association between a missense DCLRE1C variant and V-gene and J-gene trimming of TCR beta chains was found in a later genetic analysis and replicated in an independent cohort. A cluster of highly shared sequence variants was judged likely to represent a technical artifact of the sequencing pipeline. A further reported finding was that TCR beta sequences accurately predicted the HLA-A and HLA-B alleles for most subjects in the first cohort. Some IMGT-functional V segments, including TRBV6-2 and TRBV6-3, could not be told apart with the 87-base-pair reads, so those segments were excluded. A total of 150 to 200 TCR beta chains were listed by the study as associated with cytomegalovirus. Because counts were too low, more than 15 rarely observed V segments, including chromosome 9 orphons, were left out of the earlier analysis of 500 to 650 of the donors. According to a later analysis, most CMV-associated TCR beta chains appeared to be HLA-restricted, and the HLA associations seemed to be driven largely by CMV exposure. Most TCR sequences were observed very rarely across donors, whereas some public TCRs were present in many individuals. According to the authors, the approach could potentially be generalized to other disease states and immunological phenotypes. Strong co-occurrence of HLA alleles, especially DR and DQ, made assigning TCR associations to individual alleles difficult. In a later analysis, HLA-associated TCR beta chains were found to be more clonally expanded and to have lower generation probabilities than equally common non-associated chains. According to a later genetic analysis, donors in an Asian-associated ancestry cluster had fewer N-insertions in productive TCRs than the approximately 700-donor mean. This cohort had only TCR beta chains sequenced, and the lack of alpha or paired-chain data limited which features could be detected. Sequencing depth was assumed to be roughly uniform across donors in the presence/absence analyses, though that assumption may not hold. For the cohort, immune exposure information was limited to CMV serostatus. Linkage disequilibrium might explain the correlated functional status among segregating V segments, but an unknown experimental factor could not be ruled out. Cytomegalovirus status was reported to be diagnosed by the classifier with high specificity and sensitivity in both the original and validation cohorts. At a false discovery rate of 0.05, a later analysis linked 16,951 TCR beta sequences to specific HLA alleles. In a later analysis, the rate of TCR association differed among HLA loci, with DRB1 alleles having the most associated TCRs and HLA-C alleles having the fewest. A few of the identified cytomegalovirus-associated TCR beta chains were confirmed in vitro to be specific for cytomegalovirus antigens. According to a later analysis, parvovirus B19, influenza, CMV and Epstein-Barr virus appeared linked to several top co-occurrence clusters. HLA typing was unavailable for some donors at each locus, so association tests used only the typed subset.

Looking up the germline V gene yields CDR1 SGDLS and CDR2 YYNGEE. Cut back by 4 bases and 1 base, the V and J ends lie 13 bases apart. Reading from cysteine to phenylalanine, the CDR3 counts 15 amino acids. The entry retains the CDR3 DNA only, 45 bases that are in frame from base 1. A word on this clone: The antigen this receptor binds is unknown. No much larger clone exists at a distance of one base, and base qualities are not known.

In this chain, TRBV9 is recombined with TRBJ2-3; TRBD2 could be the D gene, as 6 bases match. This receptor was taken from a woman between 35 and 50 years old in good health and CMV-seronegative. Sequencing used PBMCs. The nucleotide sequence reads as follows: TGTGCCAGCAGCCCGAGACTAGTGGGCACAGATACGCAGTATTTT. The encoded protein is CASSPRLVGTDTQYF.